This TCR beta chain was found in a study of shared clonotypes between healthy human individuals. Notes on this clone: It may be a read error: a sequence one base away is much more abundant.

The CDR3 is 13 residues long. V lost 4 bases to trimming and J lost 1 base, with 7 bases between them. This table comes from immunoSEQ multiplex PCR, and its TCRdb copy is limited to in-frame clones, with some not included. The sample yields around 500,000 clones, around 78% seen once. Sequencing input: PBMCs. The sequence was obtained from a woman aged 35 to 49 in good health. Some clones in this sample may be carry-over from other donors' samples. V and J are TRBV7-1 and TRBJ1-1; D remains ambiguous. TRBV7-1 is given ORF status, its function remaining uncertain. The CDR3 is CASSLTTNTEAFF. The CDR3 nucleotides read TGTGCCAGCAGCTTAACGACGAACACTGAAGCTTTCTTT.